This TCR beta chain was identified during a study of blood T cells in healthy people across ages. Study-wide findings and caveats: Long-lived donors carried more naive CD4+ cells and greater diversity than aged donors.

Ranging in age from roughly 6 to 95, the donors were healthy Caucasian individuals from Russia. Every sample had a minimum of 6.5 million PBMCs isolated. Total RNA was extracted at no less than 6 micrograms per sample. About this clonotype: Its antigen is undetermined.

Sample-barcoded 5' priming and a J-beta primer mix drove a second PCR of roughly 6 to 12 cycles. TCRdb re-called the 5' RACE reads through MiXCR, storing one row per CDR3 protein. The sample records under 950,000 distinct CDR3 sequences, about 20% being singletons. Sequenced sample: blood. This receptor was identified in a man in his sixties or seventies in good health.

The CDR3 coding sequence is TGTGCCAAAAGAGGGCCTTGGGAGACCCAGTACTTC. Amino acid sequence: CAKRGPWETQYF. The rearrangement uses TRBV6-5 and TRBJ2-5, with a weak D call TRBD2 (5 bases). The germline V gene has CDR1 MNHEY and CDR2 SVGAGI. V was trimmed by 10 bases and J by 5 bases, leaving 14 bases between them. The CDR3 is made up of 12 amino acids.